The entry below describes one T cell receptor (beta chain). No antigen is known for it. No per-base quality is available; no much larger clone lies one base away. This sample is drawn from a study of T cell responses to AZD1222 COVID-19 vaccine (dated by TCRdb to 2020 to 2022). For the wider study: AZD1222 recipients with second doses at about 4 weeks or about 12 weeks were pooled, because spike-specific TCR depth and breadth did not differ between schedules. TCR sequencing was performed for more than 230 trial participants, of whom about 200 were given two doses of AZD1222 and around 26 were given two doses of MenACWY control vaccine. Enrollment into the trials was organized by age into subgroups of 18-55, 56-69 and 70-plus years, and those subgroups contained roughly 140, 27 and 60 TCR-sequenced participants, respectively.

The CDR3 regions of human TCRbeta chains were subjected to immunosequencing. The published analysis was carried out like this. Repertoire TCRs were checked for matches against a reference library of SARS-CoV-2-specific TCRs that had been generated using the MIRA antigen-specificity platform. Breadth was defined as the fraction of unique TCRs that were SARS-CoV-2-associated, and depth was defined as the fraction of total T cells that were SARS-CoV-2-associated. Each spike-specific TCR was assigned to its reactive spike region and to a CD4 or CD8 class using the MIRA data. Log10-transformed breadth and depth values were compared by one-way ANOVA with Sidak's multiple comparisons tests. TCRdb mirrors the immuneACCESS table, restricted to in-frame sequences. Some clones are absent from its copies; in checked studies, under half trace to an unresolved V gene, and the reason for the others is unknown. V, J and clone size are those of that table, while D and trimming were read from the DNA. This sample is represented by tens of thousands of clones; about 90% of them were singletons. Just under 2% of the sample comes from the top ten.

The CDR3 spans 16 residues, from the cysteine through the phenylalanine. The retained sequence is limited to the CDR3, 48 bases, with the frame set at the first base. As encoded in the germline V gene, CDR1 is MDHEN while CDR2 is SYDVKM. The germline ends are 26 bases apart after V is trimmed by 7 bases and J by 7 bases. General findings and caveats noted by the study authors: Vaccine-associated CD4 TCRs spanned the whole spike protein, with dominant responses in regions 160-218 and 743-854. Spike-specific TCR breadth and depth rose significantly after two AZD1222 doses compared with day 0 and with MenACWY recipients. Reportedly, close to half of the unique spike-specific TCRs recognized epitopes lying outside the regions that are mutated in the B.1.351 and B.1.1.7 variants. Conclusions about previously exposed vaccinees are limited, since just a handful of AZD1222 recipients were seropositive for SARS-CoV-2 at baseline. In the small 56-69-year group, the increase in depth fell short of significance, most likely because of low power. Most participants were white British and females outnumbered males, and the authors suggested that clonal diversity may have been underestimated. Because no day 14 peak-response samples were available, the repertoires could be characterized only after the peak T cell response.

The time point tag for this specimen amounts to: baseline before first vaccination. Samples from vaccinated people were obtained from the UK trials COV001 and COV002, which included a single-blind randomized controlled phase 2/3 trial of AZD1222 (ChAdOx1 nCoV-19) in healthy adults. For TCRbeta chain sequencing, PBMC samples were collected from trial participants at day 0 and at day 28 after the second dose. This chain joins TRBV28 to TRBJ2-7, with TRBD2 perhaps the D gene, on 7 matching bases. The source was peripheral blood, collected on day 0 of AZD1222 vaccination. This TCR was sampled from an adult in good health. The CDR3 reads as follows: CASIPGGAGGRREQYF. In nucleotides, the sequence is TGTGCCAGCATTCCTGGGGGGGCAGGAGGTCGGCGGGAGCAGTACTTC.